The present entry profiles one TCR beta chain with its context. This sample was taken from a study of blood T cell repertoires in COVID-19. In the original analysis: By means of reference gene primer amplification, nucleated cell counts were estimated. Clones were sequenced by immunoSEQ multiplex PCR, and TCRdb holds only the in-frame ones, with some missing. V and J calls and clone size are as listed in that table; D and trimming were resolved from the DNA. The sample yields some 190,000 clones, 84% seen once. The germline gives CDR1 SGHTA, CDR2 FQGNSA. The CDR3 consists of 14 residues. V lost 4 bases to trimming and J lost 4 bases, with 14 bases between them.

What was sequenced was peripheral blood. The rearrangement uses TRBV7-2 and TRBJ2-7; weak D call: TRBD2 (6 bases). The TCR originated in a woman of 80 years or more with COVID-19, enrolled during active disease. Written as DNA, the CDR3 is TGTGCCAGCAGCTGGCGGATTAGCGGTTACGAGCAGTACTTC. It is translated as CASSWRISGYEQYF. The variable domain in full, completed from reference TRBV7-2 and TRBJ2-7, reads GAGVSQSPSNKVTEKGKDVELRCDPISGHTALYWYRQSLGQGLEFLIYFQGNSAPDKSGLPSDRFSAERTGGSVSTLTIQRTQQEDSAVYLCASSWRISGYEQYFGPGTRLTVT.